This T cell receptor (beta chain) was sequenced during a study of OX40 agonist ivuxolimab in advanced cancers. Study observations and caveats: CD4+ T cells averaged fewer expanded clones than CD8+ T cells.

Profiling relied on immunoSEQ multiplex PCR, and the TCRdb table lists in-frame clones only, not all of them. The sample includes 45,000 to 60,000 clones, over 80% of them seen just once. Blood draws occurred at baseline, cycle 4 day 1, and cycle 7 day 1. About this clone: The antigen remains undetermined.

The sequence came from an adult with an advanced solid tumor such as melanoma, head and neck, liver or kidney cancer. The source material was CD4+ or CD8+ T cells sorted from blood, sampled in a trial of the OX40 agonist ivuxolimab.

CDR3 amino acids: CACVGTGLTEAFF. DNA of the CDR3: TGTGCCTGTGTTGGGACAGGGTTAACTGAAGCTTTCTTT. The chain couples TRBV6-6 to TRBJ1-1; 9 positions agree with TRBD1. The CDR3 runs 13 residues. The V gene end was trimmed by 11 bases and the J gene end by 5 bases; junction bases not matched to a gene: 9. Germline V gene data show CDR1 as MNHNY and CDR2 as SVGAGI (reference sequence).